This T cell receptor beta chain emerged from a study of CD4+ T cells in melanoma. The repertoire was sequenced with immunoSEQ multiplex PCR; TCRdb's copy has only in-frame clones and lacks some. The sample records about 14,000 clones, around 72% being singletons. In regard to this clone: A junction boundary mismatches the germline segment, possibly from a read error.

CDR3 length equals 16 residues. Germline V CDR1 and CDR2: MNHNS, SASEGT. This clonotype was sampled from a human donor with melanoma. This chain links TRBV6-1 with TRBJ2-7; the match to TRBD2 covers 8 bases. Sequences were obtained from cells from a culture (not recorded whether cultured in vitro). The CDR3 reads CAISETGGPRTYEQYF. The CDR3 bases are TGTGCCATCAGTGAGACGGGGGGGCCGAGAACCTACGAGCAGTACTTC.